The source of this TCR beta chain is a study of blood T cell repertoires in COVID-19. In the study overall: Acute-phase and convalescent COVID-19 samples originated in the United States, Italy and Spain. T cells, B-cell-depleted T cells, or PBMCs provided the cDNA or gDNA that served as material.

In the original workflow: Amplification from reference gene primers served as the basis for estimated nucleated cell counts. Sequencing was performed with immunoSEQ multiplex PCR; in TCRdb, only in-frame clones are kept and a portion is missing. The D gene and trimming were derived from the DNA, and the V and J assignments and clone size from that table. This sample has 200,000 to 250,000 clones, with around 88% found just once. The V and J ends lost 4 bases and 2 bases, in that order; junction bases with no gene match: 2. This CDR3 contains 16 residues. Germline V gives CDR1 SGHDN, CDR2 FVKESK. The specimen sequenced was peripheral blood. The V gene is TRBV14, the J gene TRBJ2-2; TRBD2 matches 12 bases. The receptor comes from a man aged 18 to 35 with active or convalescent COVID-19. The CDR3 nucleotides read TGTGCCAGCAGCCTACTAGCGGGAGGTAACACCGGGGAGCTGTTTTTT. It yields the protein CASSLLAGGNTGELFF.